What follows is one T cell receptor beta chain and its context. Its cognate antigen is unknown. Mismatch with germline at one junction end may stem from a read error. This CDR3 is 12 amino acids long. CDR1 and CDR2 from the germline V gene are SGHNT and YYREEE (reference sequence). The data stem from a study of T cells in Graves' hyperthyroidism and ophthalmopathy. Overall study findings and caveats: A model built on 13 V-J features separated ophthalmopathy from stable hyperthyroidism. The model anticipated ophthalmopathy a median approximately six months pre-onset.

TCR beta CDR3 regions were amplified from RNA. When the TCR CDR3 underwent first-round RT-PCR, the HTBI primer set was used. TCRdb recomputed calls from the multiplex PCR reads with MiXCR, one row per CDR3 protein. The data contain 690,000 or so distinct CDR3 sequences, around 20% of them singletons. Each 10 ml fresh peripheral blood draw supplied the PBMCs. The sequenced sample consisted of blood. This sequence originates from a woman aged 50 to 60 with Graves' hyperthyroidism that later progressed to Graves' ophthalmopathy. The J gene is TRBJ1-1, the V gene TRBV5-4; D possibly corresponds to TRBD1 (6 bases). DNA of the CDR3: TGTGCCAGCAGCACTCGGGACACTAAAGCTTTCTTT. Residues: CASSTRDTKAFF.